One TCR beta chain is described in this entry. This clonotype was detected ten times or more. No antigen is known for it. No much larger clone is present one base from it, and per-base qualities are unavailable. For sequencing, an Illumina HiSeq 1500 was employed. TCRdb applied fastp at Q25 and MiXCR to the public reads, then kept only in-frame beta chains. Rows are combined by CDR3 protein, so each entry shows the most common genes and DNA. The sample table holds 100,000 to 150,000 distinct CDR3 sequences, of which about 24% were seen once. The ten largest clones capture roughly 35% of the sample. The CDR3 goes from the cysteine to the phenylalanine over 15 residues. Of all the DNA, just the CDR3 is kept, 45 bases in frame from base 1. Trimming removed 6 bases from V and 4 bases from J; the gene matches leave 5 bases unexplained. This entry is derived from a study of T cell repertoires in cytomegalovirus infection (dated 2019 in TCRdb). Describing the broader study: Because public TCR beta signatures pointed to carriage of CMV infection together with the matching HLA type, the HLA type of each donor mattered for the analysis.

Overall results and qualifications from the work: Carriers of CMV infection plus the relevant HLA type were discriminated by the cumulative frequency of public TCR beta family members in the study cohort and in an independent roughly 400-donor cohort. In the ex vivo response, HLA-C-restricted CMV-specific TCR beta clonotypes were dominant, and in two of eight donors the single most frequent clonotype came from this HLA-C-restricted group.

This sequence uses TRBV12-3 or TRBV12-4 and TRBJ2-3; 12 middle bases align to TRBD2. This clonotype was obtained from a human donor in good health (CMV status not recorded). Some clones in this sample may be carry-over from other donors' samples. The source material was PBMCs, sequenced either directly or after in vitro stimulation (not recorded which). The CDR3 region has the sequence CASSKTSGRSDTQYF. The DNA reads TGTGCCAGCAGCAAGACTAGCGGGAGATCAGATACGCAGTATTTT.